The present T cell receptor beta chain was sequenced within a study of blood T cell repertoires in COVID-19. Here immunoSEQ multiplex PCR was the method, and the copy in TCRdb shows in-frame clones only, minus some. The sample shows approximately 300,000 clones, 86% of them seen only once. The CDR3 has 19 residues. The sequence was collected from a woman aged 18-29 years who had recovered from COVID-19. The sample was PBMCs or T cells enriched from blood (not recorded which). V gene TRBV1 combines with J gene TRBJ2-1; the DNA was not compared with TRBD2, the D call given in the table. TRBV1 counts as a pseudogene. The CDR3 coding sequence is TGCACCAGCAGCCAAGATCGGTCTAGCGGGGGGGTAAGGTGTAATGAGCAGTTCTTC. Encoded protein: CTSSQDRSSGGVRCNEQFF.